This T cell receptor (beta chain) was sequenced for a study of T-cell memory formation after mild COVID-19. TCRdb analysed the 5' RACE reads with MiXCR anew, one entry per CDR3 protein. The data hold 140,000 to 150,000 distinct CDR3 sequences, with 19% observed a single time. This CDR3 is 16 amino acids long. The trim removed 4 bases at V and 4 bases at J, leaving 4 bases unmatched. CDR1 is MNHEY and CDR2 is SVGEGT in the germline V gene. This chain joins TRBV6-2 or TRBV6-3 and TRBJ2-1; 13 bases agree with TRBD2. The TCR originated in an adult woman who had mild COVID-19 (a few samples of this study predate the infection). Cell type and time point are not known. Sequenced input: PBMCs or a T cell subset sorted from them (not recorded which). In nucleotides, the CDR3 is TGTGCCAGCAGTTCCTGGACTAGCGGGGGATACAATGAGCAGTTCTTC. Translated, it gives CASSSWTSGGYNEQFF.